The 27 T cell receptor beta chains below come from one sample, sequenced in a study of identical twins. Using its own MiXCR run on the 5' RACE reads, TCRdb lists one record per CDR3 protein. The data hold about 240,000 distinct CDR3 sequences, with approximately 10% observed a single time. Sample: memory T cells sorted from blood. These receptors were taken from a man aged 50 to 59 in good health.

A few counts support this clonotype. The rearrangement joins TRBV15 to TRBJ2-7; tentatively, D is TRBD1 or TRBD2 (5 bases each). The germline V and J ends were trimmed by 5 bases and 13 bases, with 15 bases remaining between them. Germline V gene sequence: CDR1 LNHNV, CDR2 YYDKDF (reference sequence). The CDR3 totals 11 residues. The chain's CDR3 is CATSPPRDRYF. For the CDR3, the DNA is TGTGCCACCAGCCCCCCCCGGGACCGTTACTTC.

The chain joins TRBV5-1 to TRBJ2-7; no clear D gene. Between the trimmed V and J ends, which lost 6 bases and 0 bases, there was a span of 10 bases. Germline lookup yields CDR1 SGHRS and CDR2 YFSETQ. There are 13 residues in the CDR3. The CDR3 DNA reads as TGCGCCAGCAAGGCCGCGAGCTCCTACGAGCAGTACTTC. It encodes CASKAASSYEQYF.

V usage is TRBV13 and J usage is TRBJ2-3, with a possible D match to TRBD2 (6 bases). Germline-derived CDR1 and CDR2 are PRHDT and FYEKMQ (reference sequence). The CDR3 has 15 amino acids. V shed 5 bases and J shed 2 bases, with 14 bases lying between them. In DNA, the CDR3 is TGTGCCAGCAGCCCTTTTAGCGGAAACACAGATACGCAGTATTTT. It is translated as CASSPFSGNTDTQYF.

This clonotype was seen a handful of times. The chain is built from TRBV25-1 and TRBJ1-3, with 8 positions matching TRBD1. The CDR3 length is 14 residues. Germline V gives CDR1 MGHDK, CDR2 SYGVNS. The ends lost 10 bases at V and 0 bases at J; junction bases unmatched: 5. The CDR3 protein is CAILDRGSGNTIYF. The CDR3 nucleotides are TGTGCCATTCTCGACAGGGGCTCTGGAAACACCATATATTTT.

This clonotype was detected many times. This chain uses TRBV20-1 with TRBJ2-3; 8 nucleotides line up with TRBD1. Trimming at V came to 0 bases and at J to 6 bases, leaving 14 bases not matched to a gene. Germline CDR1 and CDR2: DFQATT and SNEGSKA (reference sequence). The CDR3 consists of 17 residues. The CDR3 loop is CSARDPRTGTTVDTQYF. The CDR3 DNA follows: TGCAGTGCTAGAGATCCCCGGACAGGGACGACTGTGGATACGCAGTATTTT.

This clonotype was detected many times. This sequence joins TRBV29-1 and TRBJ2-3, with a weak D call TRBD2 (5 bases). The CDR3 has 10 residues. V lost 8 bases and J lost 6, with 9 bases in between. Per the germline V gene, CDR1 is SQVTM and CDR2 is ANQGSEA. CDR3 coding DNA: TGCAGCATAATAGCGGATACGCAGTATTTT. The encoded protein is CSIIADTQYF.

Many counts were recorded for this clonotype. The V gene is TRBV20-1, the J gene TRBJ2-1; 10 nucleotides match TRBD2. The CDR3 covers 14 residues. The V gene end was trimmed by 7 bases and the J gene end by 0 bases; junction bases not matched to a gene: 3. In germline, CDR1 is DFQATT, CDR2 SNEGSKA (reference sequence). The CDR3 protein is CSVQRGGSYNEQFF. CDR3 bases: TGCAGTGTCCAGCGGGGGGGCTCCTACAATGAGCAGTTCTTC.

This clonotype has at least ten counts. The rearrangement uses TRBV11-2 and TRBJ1-2; no firm D call. Trimming left V 6 bases short and J 3 bases short, with 14 bases between. The germline CDR1 and CDR2 sequences are SGHAT and FQNNGV. CDR3 length equals 14 residues. The CDR3 spells CASSGRGRHYGYTF. CDR3 DNA sequence: TGTGCCAGCAGTGGCCGTGGACGGCACTATGGCTACACCTTC.

The chain recombines TRBV7-2 with TRBJ2-1; D may be TRBD2 (7 bases). V lost 3 bases and J 7 bases, leaving 13 bases between the germline ends. The germline V gene has CDR1 SGHTA and CDR2 FQGNSA. CDR3 length equals 14 residues. CDR3 DNA sequence: TGTGCCAGCAGCTTGCCCGGGGGGCGTAATGAGCAGTTCTTC. This gives the protein CASSLPGGRNEQFF.

This sequence joins TRBV7-2 and TRBJ2-6; D remains ambiguous. Looked up from germline, CDR1 is SGHTA and CDR2 is FQGNSA. The CDR3 has 17 residues. The V end was cut by 0 bases, the J end by 0 bases, with 9 bases between. The CDR3 protein is CASSLAGRSSGANVLTF. As DNA, the CDR3 is TGTGCCAGCAGCTTAGCAGGACGGAGCTCTGGGGCCAACGTCCTGACTTTC.

The sample holds many counts of this clonotype. The V gene is TRBV5-1, the J gene TRBJ2-5, with 8 bases identical to TRBD2. CDR1 is SGHRS, CDR2 YFSETQ, per germline. The CDR3 runs to 15 residues. The V and J ends lost 4 bases and 5 bases, in that order; junction bases with no gene match: 10. DNA for the CDR3: TGCGCCAGCAGCACCGGGACTGTAGCGGGGGAGACCCAGTACTTC. It translates to CASSTGTVAGETQYF.

This chain joins TRBV7-8 and TRBJ1-3; D unclear. The CDR3 has 13 amino acids. V lost 0 bases and J 4 bases, leaving 4 bases between the germline ends. Germline values: CDR1 SGHVS, CDR2 FQNEAQ. CDR3 sequence reads: CASSLAHGNTIYF. DNA of the CDR3: TGTGCCAGCAGCTTAGCGCACGGAAACACCATATATTTT.

This clonotype occurred a few times. The V and J genes are TRBV11-2 and TRBJ2-5, with 9 bases that match TRBD1. CDR1 SGHAT and CDR2 FQNNGV come from the germline V gene. V shed 2 bases and J 5 bases; nucleotides not matched to a gene: 9. The CDR3 covers 16 residues. The CDR3 nucleotides are TGTGCCAGCAGCTTAAAGGGACAGGGTTTATGGGAGACCCAGTACTTC. Translating it yields CASSLKGQGLWETQYF. Combining the CDR3 with reference TRBV11-2 and TRBJ2-5 gives the whole variable domain EAGVAQSPRYKIIEKRQSVAFWCNPISGHATLYWYQQILGQGPKLLIQFQNNGVVDDSQLPKDRFSAERLKGVDSTLKIQPAKLEDSAVYLCASSLKGQGLWETQYFGPGTRLLVL.

The chain employs TRBV12-3 or TRBV12-4 and TRBJ2-1, with D perhaps matching TRBD2 (5 bases). CDR3 length: 15 amino acids. V lost 9 bases and J 0 bases, leaving 15 bases between the germline ends. Here the CDR3 DNA reads TGTGCCAGTCAGGAGGACGGAAGCTCCTACAATGAGCAGTTCTTC. The encoded protein is CASQEDGSSYNEQFF.

This clonotype has a handful of counts. The chain uses TRBV7-8 and TRBJ2-7, with D uncertain. The germline gives CDR1 SGHVS, CDR2 FQNEAQ. The CDR3 has 13 amino acids. V was pared by 0 bases and J by 7 bases, with 10 bases between. The CDR3 coding sequence is TGTGCCAGCAGCTTAGCACAGCAGATGGAGCAGTACTTC. Translating gives CASSLAQQMEQYF. Filled out from reference TRBV7-8 and TRBJ2-7, the complete variable domain reads GAGVSQSPRYKVAKRGQDVALRCDPISGHVSLFWYQQALGQGPEFLTYFQNEAQLDKSGLPSDRFFAERPEGSVSTLKIQRTQQEDSAVYLCASSLAQQMEQYFGPGTRLTVT.

This clonotype appeared many times. The rearrangement uses TRBV2 and TRBJ2-2, with a possible D match to TRBD1 (5 bases). The germline V gene has CDR1 SNHLY and CDR2 FYNNEI. The CDR3 is made up of 15 amino acids. Trimming left V 4 bases short and J 4 bases short, with 13 bases between. The chain's CDR3 is CASSAGWGSTGELFF. Here the CDR3 DNA reads TGTGCCAGCAGTGCAGGGTGGGGTTCCACCGGGGAGCTGTTTTTT.

This clonotype appeared many times. The chain recombines TRBV7-9 with TRBJ2-5; 9 bases are a match to TRBD2. This CDR3 spans 14 amino acids. Germline CDR1 and CDR2: SEHNR and FQNEAQ (reference sequence). Losses at the gene ends were 5 bases for V and 2 bases for J; bases not matched to a gene: 3. CDR3 nucleotides: TGTGCCAGCAGCCTTGGACTAGCGCAAGAGACCCAGTACTTC. As protein: CASSLGLAQETQYF.

This clonotype has at least ten counts. The chain joins TRBV27 to TRBJ2-5; 9 nucleotides line up with TRBD2. The CDR3 loop spans 13 amino acids. V gave up 5 bases and J gave up 5 bases; unmatched junction bases: 3. The V gene's germline CDR1 is MNHEY and CDR2 SMNVEV (reference sequence). CDR3 sequence reads: CASSRTSAETQYF. The CDR3 nucleotides are TGTGCCAGCAGTCGGACTAGCGCGGAGACCCAGTACTTC.

Many counts were recorded for this clonotype. The gene calls are TRBV7-2 and TRBJ2-7; weak D call: TRBD2 (6 bases). The germline CDR1 and CDR2 sequences are SGHTA and FQGNSA. V lost 4 bases and J 4 bases, leaving 11 bases between the germline ends. This CDR3 spans 13 amino acids. CDR3 sequence (DNA): TGTGCCAGCAGCTACCGGGAGAGGTACGAGCAGTACTTC. It translates to CASSYRERYEQYF.

This clonotype was seen only a few times. CDR3 region: CASRPAASVNSPLHF. CDR3 DNA: TGTGCCAGCAGACCAGCGGCCAGCGTAAATTCACCCCTCCACTTT. V gene TRBV5-5 combines with J gene TRBJ1-6, with D hard to call. Deletions cut 5 bases from V and 7 bases from J, with 16 bases between. The CDR3 consists of 15 residues. Germline CDR1 SGHKS, CDR2 YYEKEE (reference sequence).

The table lists this clonotype with a few counts. The V and J genes are TRBV28 and TRBJ2-7; TRBD2 agrees at 11 bases. The ends lost 7 bases at V and 2 bases at J; junction bases unmatched: 4. The CDR3 is made up of 14 amino acids. Germline V gene lookup returns CDR1 MDHEN and CDR2 SYDVKM. Written as DNA, the CDR3 is TGTGCCAGCATTGGGACTAGCGGTCCCTACGAGCAGTACTTC. It encodes CASIGTSGPYEQYF.

The chain recombines TRBV9 with TRBJ2-1, with D possibly TRBD2 on 5 matching bases. V dropped 0 bases and J dropped 5 bases, with 15 bases sitting between them. From germline, CDR1 is SGDLS and CDR2 YYNGEE. This CDR3 spans 16 amino acids. CDR3 sequence (DNA): TGTGCCAGCAGCGTAGGTTCTAGCCGGTCGAACAATGAGCAGTTCTTC. As protein: CASSVGSSRSNNEQFF.

This clonotype came up many times. The gene calls are TRBV20-1 and TRBJ1-5, with TRBD1 matching 7 bases. The CDR3 is 18 residues long. Per the germline V gene, CDR1 is DFQATT and CDR2 is SNEGSKA (reference sequence). With 0 bases clipped from V and 0 bases from J, the junction kept 11 bases outside the gene matches. The CDR3 sequence is CSARDGTGAGGSNQPQHF. In DNA form, the CDR3 reads TGCAGTGCTAGAGATGGCACCGGGGCAGGGGGTAGCAATCAGCCCCAGCATTTT.

The chain couples TRBV7-6 to TRBJ2-5, with TRBD2 identical over 9 bases. This CDR3 spans 15 amino acids. The junction had 7 bases not matched to a gene; V was cut back by 4 bases and J by 4 bases. Germline CDR1 SGHVS, CDR2 FNYEAQ. CDR3 coding DNA: TGTGCCAGCAGCTCGTTGGCTAGCGGGATAGAGACCCAGTACTTC. Protein: CASSSLASGIETQYF.

As regards this clonotype: A single base separates this from a much larger clone, so it may be a read error. V usage is TRBV13 and J usage is TRBJ2-1; D not certain. Germline CDR1 is PRHDT and CDR2 is FYEKMQ (reference sequence). The CDR3 consists of 13 residues. The CDR3 DNA follows: TGTGCCAGCAGCTATCAGCCGAACAATGAGCGGTTCTTC. This encodes CASSYQPNNERFF.

This clonotype has a count of ten or more. V and J are TRBV7-9 and TRBJ1-2; possibly TRBD1 for D (5 bases). Germline-derived CDR1 and CDR2 are SEHNR and FQNEAQ (reference sequence). This CDR3 spans 14 amino acids. Trimming removed 5 bases from V and 2 bases from J, with 12 bases in between. The CDR3 loop reads CASSPDGGNYGYTF. The CDR3 coding sequence is TGTGCCAGCAGCCCAGACGGGGGAAACTATGGCTACACCTTC.

This clonotype was recorded many times. This chain links TRBV20-1 with TRBJ2-2; a weak D match, TRBD1 (6 bases). Per the germline V gene, CDR1 is DFQATT and CDR2 is SNEGSKA (reference sequence). V was pared by 6 bases and J by 6 bases, with 17 bases between. CDR3 length equals 14 residues. The CDR3 DNA follows: TGCAGTGCAAGGACAGATACCCGGTCCGGGGAGCTGTTTTTT. It encodes CSARTDTRSGELFF.